The present TCR beta chain was sequenced within a study of T cell repertoires in cytomegalovirus infection. The overall study: Matching HLA type and CMV infection were both indicated by public TCR beta signatures. Study results and caveats: There were HLA-C-restricted CMV-specific TCR beta clonotypes dominating the ex vivo response. Cumulated frequencies of public TCR beta families served to identify carriers of CMV plus the relevant HLA.

This clonotype was seen a handful of times. Its specificity is not known. One entry per CDR3 protein, called by TCRdb with MiXCR from the reads. The table lists around 71,000 distinct CDR3 sequences, 40% of them singletons, with 80% to 95% in the top ten. Germline CDR1 MNHEY, CDR2 SVGEGT. CDR3 length equals 14 residues. V gave up 6 bases and J gave up 3 bases, with 14 bases separating them. The V and J genes are TRBV6-2 or TRBV6-3 and TRBJ1-2; D not certain. The receptor's source is a human donor in good health (CMV status not recorded). Some clones in this sample may be carry-over from other donors' samples. Sequencing was performed on CD8+ T cells from cultured PBMCs, taken from culture after CMV antigen stimulation. In DNA, the CDR3 is TGTGCCAGCAGCCCCGCCGTGTTCGACTATGGCTACACCTTC. This gives the protein CASSPAVFDYGYTF.